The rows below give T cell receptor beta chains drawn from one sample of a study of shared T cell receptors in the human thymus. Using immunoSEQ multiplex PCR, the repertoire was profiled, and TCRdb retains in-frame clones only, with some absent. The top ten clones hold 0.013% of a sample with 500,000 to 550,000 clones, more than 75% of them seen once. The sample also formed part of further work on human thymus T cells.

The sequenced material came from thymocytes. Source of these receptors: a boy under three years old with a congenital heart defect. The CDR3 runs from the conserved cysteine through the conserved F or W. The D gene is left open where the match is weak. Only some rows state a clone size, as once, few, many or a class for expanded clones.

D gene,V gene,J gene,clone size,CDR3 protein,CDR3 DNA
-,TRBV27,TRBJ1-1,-,CASGFRGQGDTEAFF,TGTGCCAGCGGTTTCAGGGGACAAGGGGACACTGAAGCTTTCTTT
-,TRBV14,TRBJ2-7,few,CASSPPGRPYEQYF,TGTGCCAGCAGCCCGCCAGGAAGACCTTACGAGCAGTACTTC
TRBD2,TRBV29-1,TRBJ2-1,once,CSVVRTSGRDEQFF,TGCAGCGTTGTCCGGACTAGCGGGAGGGATGAGCAGTTCTTC
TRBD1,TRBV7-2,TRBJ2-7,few,CASSPKGGRQGRYEQYF,TGTGCCAGCAGTCCAAAAGGCGGCAGACAGGGTCGCTACGAGCAGTACTTC
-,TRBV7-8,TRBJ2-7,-,CASSLGQYEQYF,TGTGCCAGCAGCCTCGGACAGTACGAGCAGTACTTC
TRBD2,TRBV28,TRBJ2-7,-,CASTRSGRAYEQYF,TGTGCCAGCACCCGGAGCGGGAGGGCCTACGAGCAGTACTTC
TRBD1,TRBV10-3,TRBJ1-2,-,CASTSGTGVNYGYTF,TGTGCCAGTACCTCCGGGACAGGGGTTAACTATGGCTACACCTTC
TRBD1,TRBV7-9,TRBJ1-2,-,CASSGPGQNTYGYTF,TGTGCCAGCAGCGGGCCGGGACAGAACACATATGGCTACACCTTC
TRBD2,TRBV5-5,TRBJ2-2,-,CASSFGGVTGELFF,TGTGCCAGCAGCTTCGGGGGGGTCACCGGGGAGCTGTTTTTT
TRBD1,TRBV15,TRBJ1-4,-,CATKQGALRFEKLFF,TGTGCCACCAAACAGGGGGCCCTCCGTTTTGAAAAACTGTTTTTT
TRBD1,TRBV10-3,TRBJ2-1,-,CASRDRGHNEQFF,TGTGCCAGCCGGGACAGGGGACACAATGAGCAGTTCTTC
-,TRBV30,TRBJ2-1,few,CAWSVRAGPHNEQFF,TGTGCCTGGAGTGTACGGGCGGGGCCACACAATGAGCAGTTCTTC
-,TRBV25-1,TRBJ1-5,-,CASSECHDSFLCNQPQHF,TGTGCCAGCAGTGAATGTCACGACAGTTTCCTTTGCAATCAGCCCCAGCATTTT
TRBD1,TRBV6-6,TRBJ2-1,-,CASSPDRAYNEQFF,TGTGCCAGCAGCCCGGACAGGGCCTACAATGAGCAGTTCTTC
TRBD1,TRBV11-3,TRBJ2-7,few,CASSLVGPGRRQGECEQYF,TGTGCCAGCAGCTTAGTAGGCCCAGGTCGCAGACAGGGAGAGTGCGAGCAGTACTTC
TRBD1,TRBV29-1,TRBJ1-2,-,CSAITPGRGIFNYGYTF,TGCAGCGCTATTACCCCCGGCAGGGGGATTTTTAACTATGGCTACACCTTC
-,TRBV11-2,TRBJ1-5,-,CASTPGEPRRENQPQHF,TGTGCCAGCACCCCTGGGGAGCCTCGGCGCGAGAATCAGCCCCAGCATTTT
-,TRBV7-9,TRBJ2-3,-,CASSSATLDTQYF,TGTGCCAGCAGCTCCGCCACTTTGGATACGCAGTATTTT
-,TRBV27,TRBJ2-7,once,CASSLPRGDEQYF,TGTGCCAGCAGTTTACCCCGCGGGGACGAGCAGTACTTC
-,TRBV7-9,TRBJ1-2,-,CASSFHADGYTF,TGTGCCAGCAGCTTCCATGCGGATGGCTACACCTTC
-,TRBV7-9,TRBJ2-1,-,CASSSTRGGTEQFF,TGTGCCAGCAGCTCCACGCGGGGAGGCACTGAGCAGTTCTTC
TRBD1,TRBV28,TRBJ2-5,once,CASSRPGQGAETQYF,TGTGCCAGCAGTCGCCCAGGACAGGGGGCGGAGACCCAGTACTTC
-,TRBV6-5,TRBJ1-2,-,CASSPTAEAKGYTF,TGTGCCAGCAGTCCGACAGCAGAGGCCAAGGGCTACACCTTC
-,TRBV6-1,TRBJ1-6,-,CASTSRGFNSPLHF,TGTGCCAGCACCTCCAGGGGTTTTAATTCACCCCTCCACTTT
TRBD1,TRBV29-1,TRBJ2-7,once,CSVAYRGRGSSEQYF,TGCAGCGTCGCTTACAGGGGGAGAGGGTCGAGCGAGCAGTACTTC
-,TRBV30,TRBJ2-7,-,CAWSLQGHYEQYF,TGTGCCTGGAGTCTTCAGGGGCACTACGAGCAGTACTTC
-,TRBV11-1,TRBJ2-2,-,CASSAYRVDTGELFF,TGTGCCAGCAGCGCCTACAGGGTGGACACCGGGGAGCTGTTTTTT
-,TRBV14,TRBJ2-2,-,CASSQRQAPGTGELFF,TGTGCCAGCAGCCAACGACAGGCTCCGGGCACCGGGGAGCTGTTTTTT
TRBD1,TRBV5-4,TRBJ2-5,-,CASSWGGQGVPTETQYF,TGTGCCAGCAGCTGGGGGGGACAGGGAGTGCCTACAGAGACCCAGTACTTC